The following is a TCR beta chain sequence with its context. The record originates from a study of blood T cells in healthy people across ages. A second about 6 to 12 cycle PCR used barcoded and J-beta primers. Carrying 12 random nucleotides, a template-switch adaptor labeled each individual cDNA molecule. Researchers report that each sample yielded at least 2.5 million CDR3-containing paired-end reads. Each CDR3 protein is one row after TCRdb ran MiXCR on the 5' RACE reads. This table has approximately 350,000 distinct CDR3 sequences, 45% to 60% appearing once. Each sample yielded at least 6 micrograms of PBMC total RNA. This clonotype was sampled from a man in his 60s in good health. What was sequenced was blood.

Here the CDR3 DNA reads TGTGCCAGCAGCCCCTACGGGGGGGCGGAGGGCTACACCTTC. It translates to CASSPYGGAEGYTF. The rearrangement links TRBV9 to TRBJ1-2; possible D gene TRBD1, 6 bases. The V gene's germline CDR1 is SGDLS and CDR2 YYNGEE. Trimming removed 4 bases from V and 8 bases from J, with 18 bases in between. This CDR3 is built from 14 residues.